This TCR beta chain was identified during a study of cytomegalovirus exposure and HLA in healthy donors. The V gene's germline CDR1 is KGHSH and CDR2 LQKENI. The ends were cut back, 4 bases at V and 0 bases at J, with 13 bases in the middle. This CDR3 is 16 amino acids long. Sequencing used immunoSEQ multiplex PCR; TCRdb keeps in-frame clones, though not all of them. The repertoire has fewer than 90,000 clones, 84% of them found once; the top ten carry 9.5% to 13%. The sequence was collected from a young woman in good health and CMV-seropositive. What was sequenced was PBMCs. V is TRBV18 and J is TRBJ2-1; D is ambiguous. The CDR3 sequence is CASSLSFMSSYNEQFF. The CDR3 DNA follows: TGTGCCAGCTCACTATCATTCATGAGCTCCTACAATGAGCAGTTCTTC.